The rows below give T cell receptor beta chains drawn from one sample of a study of T-cell memory formation after mild COVID-19. TCRdb used MiXCR to reprocess the 5' RACE reads, holding one entry per CDR3 protein. The sample lists 240,000 or so distinct CDR3 sequences, roughly 10% occurring once. Material for sequencing was PBMCs or a T cell subset sorted from them (not recorded which). These receptors came from a man younger than 35 who had mild COVID-19 (a few samples of this study predate the infection). Cell type and time point are not known. The CDR3 runs from the conserved cysteine through the conserved F or W. Each record gives: V gene, clone size, CDR3 protein. Clone size is not always given. Where it is, it says once, few, many or a class for expanded clones.

TRBV6-5 few CASNRARGEGGYTF
TRBV3-1 many CASSPGAGTDTQYF
TRBV6-5 few CASSRTGRQGYNEQFF
TRBV6-4 few CARSGQRTDTQYF
TRBV7-3 - CASSPRQSGEAFF
TRBV4-3 few CASSQETGNVLTF
TRBV7-2 few CASSLSWTEAFF
TRBV5-1 few CASSLVGQGEAFF
TRBV12-3/TRBV12-4 - CASSSQDYGYTF
TRBV20-1 few CSAIRGPDTQYF
TRBV6-5 few CASRQGRLGGYTF
TRBV6-1 - CAILWGFNGYTF
TRBV7-2 few CASSLRADDAYEQYF
TRBV2 many CASLPPGPLAFF
TRBV5-4 - CASSFGTGGGYEQYF
TRBV6-4 - CASSPARQANTGELFF
TRBV6-5 few CASSLGQGKYSEAFF
TRBV6-2/TRBV6-3 few CASSGGEETQYF
TRBV5-1 - CASSLEAGSGNTIYF
TRBV11-2 few CASSPGVGYEQYF
TRBV6-2/TRBV6-3 many CASSSLRTDYEQYF
TRBV29-1 few CSVHGGLYNEQFF
TRBV5-1 few CASSLPPAGGQSYNEQFF
TRBV6-2/TRBV6-3 - CASTQSDGGELFF
TRBV7-7 few CASTPGGETQYF
TRBV5-1 many CASSPDGGDTQYF
TRBV2 - CASTILAGGRNEQFF
TRBV5-1 many CASSVATGYEQYF
TRBV10-3 few CAISERGVNTEAFF
TRBV4-1 few CASSQPGSYEQYF
TRBV9 few CASSGWPRRGPTLHF
TRBV29-1 - CSVVRVGNEKLFF
TRBV7-3 - CASSSTPGADTQYF
TRBV7-8 many CASSLRRRGRGDTQYF
TRBV5-1 - CASSRSGPQNTEAFF
TRBV18 - CASSLPGATEKLFF
TRBV7-8 few CASSSQGAPTGELFF
TRBV6-5 - CASRVQGDYGYTF
TRBV6-6 - CASKLLAGGPDTQYF
TRBV12-3/TRBV12-4 many CASSLGQGAIETQYF
TRBV5-1 - CASSWDRFGANVLTF
TRBV27 few CASRTGWNTEAFF
TRBV7-3 - CASSLSLAGEQFF
TRBV7-8 - CASALFAGVAGELFF
TRBV7-9 - CASSLVEGAGELFF
TRBV4-1 many CASSQGPPGAKNIQYF
TRBV30 many CAWSVPGRLSYEQYF
TRBV5-1 - CASGEDYGYTF